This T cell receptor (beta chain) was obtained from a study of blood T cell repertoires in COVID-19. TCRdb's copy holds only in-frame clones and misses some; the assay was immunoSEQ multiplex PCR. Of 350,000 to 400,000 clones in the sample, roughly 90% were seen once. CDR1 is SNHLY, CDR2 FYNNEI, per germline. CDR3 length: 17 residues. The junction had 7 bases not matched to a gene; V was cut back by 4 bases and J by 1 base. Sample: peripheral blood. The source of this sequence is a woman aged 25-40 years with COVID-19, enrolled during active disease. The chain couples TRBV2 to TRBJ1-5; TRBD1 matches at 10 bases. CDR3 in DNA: TGTGCCAGCAGTGTCCGGGACAGGGGCAGAAGCAATCAGCCCCAGCATTTT. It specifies CASSVRDRGRSNQPQHF.